This passage covers 31 T cell receptor beta chains from one sample sequenced in a study of response to subunit inactivated influenza vaccine. TCRdb passed the RT-PCR reads through MiXCR, listing each CDR3 protein once. The sample consists of more than 600,000 distinct CDR3 sequences, about 18% of them appearing once. The starting material was PBMCs from blood, obtained 4 to 6 days after vaccination. All receptors come from a man aged 50 to 59 who received an inactivated influenza vaccine.

CDR3 coding DNA: TGCAGTGCTAGAGGGTTGCTCCGGGGTGGCATGAACACTGAAGCTTTCTTT. Its translation: CSARGLLRGGMNTEAFF. The V and J genes are TRBV20-1 and TRBJ1-1, with D hard to call. Germline assignment: CDR1 DFQATT and CDR2 SNEGSKA (reference sequence). The CDR3 sequence is 17 residues long. The V end was cut by 1 base, the J end by 0 bases, with 18 bases between.

Only a few counts were recorded for this clonotype. V is TRBV20-1 and J is TRBJ2-7; D not resolved. V was cut by 0 bases and J by 7 bases, with 13 bases left in between. This CDR3 contains 13 residues. The germline V gene has CDR1 DFQATT and CDR2 SNEGSKA (reference sequence). The CDR3, as DNA: TGCAGTGCTAGAGAATACTACACGCCAGAGCAGTACTTC. Translating gives CSAREYYTPEQYF.

CDR3 coding DNA: TGTGCCAGCAGCCCTCAGGGGGCTGGTGAGCAGTTCTTC. Translation gives CASSPQGAGEQFF. V and J are TRBV7-2 and TRBJ2-1, with 8 bases matching TRBD1. Germline CDR1 SGHTA, CDR2 FQGNSA. The CDR3 is 13 residues long. V shed 5 bases and J 9 bases; nucleotides not matched to a gene: 6.

The chain recombines TRBV4-1 with TRBJ1-1, with TRBD1 matching 11 bases. The V segment lost 5 bases and the J segment 5 bases; nucleotides outside the gene matches: 10. Germline V gene sequence: CDR1 MGHRA, CDR2 YSYEKL. The CDR3 runs 16 residues. The CDR3 region is CASSRTGGAWKTEAFF. The CDR3 nucleotides read TGCGCCAGCAGCAGGACAGGGGGCGCTTGGAAAACTGAAGCTTTCTTT.

The chain is built from TRBV11-2 and TRBJ2-3; 7 bases match TRBD1. Germline-derived CDR1 and CDR2 are SGHAT and FQNNGV. Losses at the gene ends were 0 bases for V and 2 bases for J; bases not matched to a gene: 2. This CDR3 is built from 15 residues. The CDR3 protein is CASSLDGTVTDTQYF. The CDR3 DNA reads TGTGCCAGCAGCTTAGACGGGACAGTCACAGATACGCAGTATTTT.

This chain joins TRBV20-1 and TRBJ2-1, with TRBD2 identical over 11 bases. CDR3 length: 19 amino acids. The V gene's germline CDR1 is DFQATT and CDR2 SNEGSKA (reference sequence). With 3 bases clipped from V and 6 bases from J, the junction kept 19 bases outside the gene matches. The CDR3 nucleotides are TGCAGTGCTAGTGGTCGGGGGCTAGCGGGAGGAACTTCTTTCAATGAGCAGTTCTTC. Amino acid sequence: CSASGRGLAGGTSFNEQFF.

This sequence joins TRBV10-3 and TRBJ1-2; 7 bases match TRBD1. The germline V gene has CDR1 ENHRY and CDR2 SYGVKD. J was trimmed by 5 bases and V by 10 bases; bases with no gene match: 10. CDR3 length equals 13 residues. In nucleotides, the CDR3 is TGTGCCACACATAAAGGGACAGATTATGGCTACACCTTC. Translation: CATHKGTDYGYTF.

This clonotype has more than one count but fewer than ten. V usage is TRBV12-3 or TRBV12-4 and J usage is TRBJ1-5, with a weak D call TRBD1 (5 bases). V lost 7 bases, J lost 2 bases, and 12 bases lay in between. CDR3 length: 14 residues. CDR3 coding DNA: TGTGCCAGCAAGGACGGGGCCGGCAATCAGCCCCAGCATTTT. This sequence encodes CASKDGAGNQPQHF.

This clonotype was observed a handful of times. The chain is built from TRBV20-1 and TRBJ2-5, with 9 nucleotides matching TRBD2. The length of the CDR3 is 15 residues. Germline CDR1 reads DFQATT; CDR2 reads SNEGSKA (reference sequence). Trimming cost V 6 bases and J 0 bases; bases outside gene matches: 8. This chain's CDR3 is CSAIGLASHQETQYF. DNA of the CDR3: TGCAGTGCAATCGGACTAGCGAGCCACCAAGAGACCCAGTACTTC.

A few counts support this clonotype. The chain uses TRBV29-1 and TRBJ2-7; 7 positions match TRBD1. Unmatched junction bases numbered 12, after V lost 6 bases and J lost 4 bases. The CDR3 has 14 amino acids. From germline, CDR1 is SQVTM and CDR2 ANQGSEA. This CDR3 reads CSVQWNDRAYEQYF. The DNA for the CDR3 is TGCAGCGTACAATGGAACGACAGGGCGTACGAGCAGTACTTC.

This clonotype appeared a few times. The chain joins TRBV10-3 to TRBJ2-2, with D possibly being TRBD2 (5 bases). Trimming removed 6 bases from V and 5 bases from J, with 13 bases in between. Germline values: CDR1 ENHRY, CDR2 SYGVKD. The length of the CDR3 is 14 residues. In nucleotides, the CDR3 is TGTGCCATCAGAAAGGACGGGGAAACCGGGGAGCTGTTTTTT. It is translated as CAIRKDGETGELFF.

The chain carries TRBV5-1 and TRBJ2-5; weak D call: TRBD1 (5 bases). Trimming removed 0 bases from V and 3 bases from J, with 12 bases in between. CDR1 and CDR2 (germline): SGHRS, YFSETQ. The CDR3 is made up of 15 amino acids. Here the CDR3 DNA reads TGCGCCAGCAGCTTGGAGGGGTCAGTGAAAGAGACCCAGTACTTC. Translation: CASSLEGSVKETQYF. Variable domain in full (rest from reference TRBV5-1 and TRBJ2-5): KAGVTQTPRYLIKTRGQQVTLSCSPISGHRSVSWYQQTPGQGLQFLFEYFSETQRNKGNFPGRFSGRQFSNSRSEMNVSTLELGDSALYLCASSLEGSVKETQYFGPGTRLLVL.

In its sample, this clonotype was seen once. This chain joins TRBV14 and TRBJ2-1; TRBD2 aligns across 12 bases. J was trimmed by 9 bases and V by 1 base; bases with no gene match: 7. The germline V gene encodes CDR1 SGHDN and CDR2 FVKESK. This CDR3 is 16 amino acids long. The CDR3 sequence: CASSQGLAGVSGEQFF. The CDR3 nucleotides read TGTGCCAGCAGCCAAGGACTAGCGGGAGTGTCGGGTGAGCAGTTCTTC.

The genes are TRBV7-8 and TRBJ2-2; 11 bases map to TRBD1. Germline V gene data show CDR1 as SGHVS and CDR2 as FQNEAQ. CDR3 size: 15 residues. J lost 7 bases, V lost 4 bases, and 5 bases had no gene match. The chain's CDR3 is CASSSGQGAYGELFF. The CDR3 DNA sequence: TGTGCCAGCAGCTCCGGACAGGGGGCATACGGGGAGCTGTTTTTT.

The chain combines TRBV6-5 with TRBJ2-3; D perhaps matches TRBD2 (5 bases). Germline-derived CDR1 and CDR2 are MNHEY and SVGAGI. This CDR3 spans 16 amino acids. V was pared by 2 bases and J by 2 bases, with 14 bases between. The CDR3 sequence: CASSYRLRSDTDTQYF. The DNA for the CDR3 is TGTGCCAGCAGTTACCGACTAAGGTCGGACACAGATACGCAGTATTTT.

This clonotype was detected only a few times. The rearrangement uses TRBV5-6 and TRBJ2-7; 10 bases line up with TRBD2. The V gene's germline CDR1 is SGHDT and CDR2 YYEEEE. The J segment lost 6 bases and the V segment lost 4 bases, leaving 7 bases of the junction unmatched. This CDR3 is built from 14 residues. CDR3 coding DNA: TGTGCCAGCAGCCCTCCAGCGGGGGGGGCCGAGCAGTACTTC. Protein product: CASSPPAGGAEQYF.

J is TRBJ2-7 and V is TRBV20-1; no definite D call. V shed 2 bases and J shed 8 bases, with 10 bases lying between them. The CDR3 totals 11 residues. Germline CDR1 and CDR2: DFQATT and SNEGSKA (reference sequence). CDR3 DNA: TGCAGTGCTAGACGTGAAGGACAGCAGTACTTC. This sequence encodes CSARREGQQYF.

This clonotype appeared a few times. The CDR3: CSADQGSNQPQHF. The CDR3 DNA reads as TGCAGTGCTGATCAGGGTAGCAATCAGCCCCAGCATTTT. V is TRBV20-1 and J is TRBJ1-5, with D tentatively TRBD1 (5 bases). Trimming removed 5 bases at V and 0 bases at J, with 8 bases between. CDR1 DFQATT and CDR2 SNEGSKA come from the germline V gene (reference sequence). This CDR3 comprises 13 residues.

The chain employs TRBV7-6 and TRBJ1-4, with 7 bases lining up with TRBD1. This CDR3 has 18 amino acids. With V trimmed by 2 bases and J by 0 bases, 9 bases remained unmatched. Per the germline V gene, CDR1 is SGHVS and CDR2 is FNYEAQ. CDR3 coding DNA: TGTGCCAGCAGCTTACGGTTTTGGACAGGATCAACTAATGAAAAACTGTTTTTT. It codes for CASSLRFWTGSTNEKLFF.

A few counts support this clonotype. The rearrangement uses TRBV24-1 and TRBJ1-2; maybe TRBD1 (5 bases). V lost 2 bases and J lost 7, with 10 bases in between. Germline V CDR1 and CDR2: KGHDR, SFDVKD. The CDR3 is made up of 13 amino acids. For the CDR3, the DNA is TGTGCCACCAGTGATTCCAGGGCTAGTGGCTACACCTTC. Its protein product is CATSDSRASGYTF.

The chain employs TRBV5-1 and TRBJ2-3; possibly TRBD2 for D (6 bases). Germline loops: CDR1 SGHRS, CDR2 YFSETQ. The V end was cut by 2 bases, the J end by 1 base, with 11 bases between. This CDR3 is 15 amino acids long. The CDR3 loop reads CASSLVQRGTDTQYF. CDR3 bases: TGCGCCAGCAGCTTAGTACAGCGGGGCACAGATACGCAGTATTTT.

The chain recombines TRBV5-1 with TRBJ2-2; 7 bases align to TRBD1. CDR1 is SGHRS, CDR2 YFSETQ, per germline. V shed 4 bases, J shed 6 bases, and the junction held 9 bases outside the gene matches. The CDR3 has 15 residues. As DNA, the CDR3 is TGCGCCAGCAGCCGCGTCGCCCAGGGGGCCGGGGAGCTGTTTTTT. It translates to CASSRVAQGAGELFF.

This clonotype was detected a few times. In DNA form, the CDR3 reads TGTGCCAGCAGCCCCTCCGGCGGGGGCCGATACAATGAGCAGTTCTTC. Translation gives CASSPSGGGRYNEQFF. The chain is built from TRBV5-6 and TRBJ2-1, with D possibly TRBD2 on 7 matching bases. Germline-derived CDR1 and CDR2 are SGHDT and YYEEEE. V was clipped by 4 bases and J by 4 bases, with 18 bases between them. This CDR3 has 16 amino acids.

V gene TRBV20-1 combines with J gene TRBJ2-1; 9 bases fit TRBD2. The CDR3 is 16 amino acids. V dropped 2 bases and J dropped 9; count of bases not matched to a gene: 14. CDR1 DFQATT and CDR2 SNEGSKA come from the germline V gene (reference sequence). As DNA, the CDR3 is TGCAGTGCTAGATTTCGGCGGGGGGGCTTCGGGGCTGAGCAGTTCTTC. The encoded protein is CSARFRRGGFGAEQFF.

This clonotype has a handful of counts. The V and J genes are TRBV15 and TRBJ1-2; 7 nucleotides agree with TRBD1. The germline V gene has CDR1 LNHNV and CDR2 YYDKDF (reference sequence). The V gene end was trimmed by 3 bases and the J gene end by 4 bases; junction bases not matched to a gene: 8. CDR3 size: 15 residues. The CDR3 DNA is TGTGCCACCAGCAGGGGCTCCCGGGACAGCTATGGCTACACCTTC. Protein sequence: CATSRGSRDSYGYTF.

This chain joins TRBV7-3 and TRBJ1-1; D possibly corresponds to TRBD1 (5 bases). The CDR3 totals 14 residues. Between the trimmed V and J ends, which lost 7 bases and 4 bases, there was a span of 16 bases. Germline V CDR1 and CDR2: SGHTA, FQGTGA. CDR3 coding DNA: TGTGCCAGCACCTTGACAGCCGGGGTCACTGAAGCTTTCTTT. It translates to CASTLTAGVTEAFF.

The CDR3 coding sequence is TGTGCCAGCTCACCAAGGGACAGAACCGCGAACACCGGGGAGCTGTTTTTT. This translates into CASSPRDRTANTGELFF. The chain couples TRBV18 to TRBJ2-2, with 7 bases fitting TRBD1. With V trimmed by 2 bases and J by 0 bases, 6 bases remained unmatched. CDR1 is KGHSH, CDR2 LQKENI, per germline. The CDR3 is 17 residues long.

This clonotype was picked up a small number of times. V is TRBV6-5 and J is TRBJ2-7; D remains unclear. The CDR3 is 16 amino acids. The ends were cut back, 4 bases at V and 3 bases at J, with 19 bases in the middle. Germline CDR1 MNHEY, CDR2 SVGAGI. DNA for the CDR3: TGTGCCAGCAGTTTCACGAGCCTGTCCCACGTCTACGAGCAGTACTTC. As protein: CASSFTSLSHVYEQYF.

The J gene is TRBJ2-1, the V gene TRBV24-1, with D perhaps matching TRBD1 (5 bases). The CDR3 runs 17 residues. CDR1 KGHDR and CDR2 SFDVKD come from the germline V gene. Trimming stripped 0 bases from V and 12 bases from J, with 23 bases between. CDR3 in amino acids: CATSDLEVAGPLRRQFF. CDR3 DNA: TGTGCCACCAGTGATTTGGAGGTGGCAGGGCCTCTTCGTAGGCAGTTCTTC.

The chain links TRBV20-1 to TRBJ2-5; 7 bases agree with TRBD2. The CDR3 has 15 residues. Germline CDR1 DFQATT, CDR2 SNEGSKA (reference sequence). With 1 base clipped from V and 5 bases from J, the junction kept 10 bases outside the gene matches. The CDR3 sequence is CSARVLAVPRETQYF. Written as DNA, the CDR3 is TGCAGTGCTAGAGTGCTAGCGGTGCCCCGCGAGACCCAGTACTTC.

The CDR3 loop reads CASSLDARVGSGAEETQYF. For the CDR3, the DNA is TGTGCCAGCAGCTTAGACGCGCGCGTGGGTAGCGGGGCCGAAGAGACCCAGTACTTC. This rearrangement joins TRBV11-2 to TRBJ2-5; 8 positions agree with TRBD2. CDR1 is SGHAT, CDR2 FQNNGV, per germline. The CDR3 covers 19 residues. The V gene end was trimmed by 0 bases and the J gene end by 3 bases; junction bases not matched to a gene: 15.